The T cell receptor (beta chain) described here comes from a study of cytotoxic CD8 clonotypes in ibrutinib-treated CLL (dated by TCRdb to the early 2020s). With regard to the full study: The cohort had 11 relapsed/refractory and around 15 treatment-naive patients; around 17 were IGHV unmutated. Responses were partial in about 25 patients and complete in 2; after median about 70 months follow-up, roughly 14 stayed in remission and roughly twelve progressed. Response samples were taken after a median of 12 months on treatment, ranging from roughly 6 to 36 months. On average, each sample yielded roughly 260,000 productive templates and around 98,000 productive rearrangements. Longitudinal samples were obtainable from about 30% of the 86 participants in the trial. Cryopreserved peripheral blood mononuclear cells were obtained before treatment, at response, and at either sustained remission or disease progression. Every sample from remission and from progressive disease was obtained while the patients were still on ibrutinib. What the authors observed across the whole study: Sampling times were not matched between patients in sustained remission and patients whose disease was progressing, and lymph node repertoires were not examined. Baseline clonality was found to be higher than that of age-matched healthy donors and was strongly correlated with circulating CD8+ T-cell counts. Clonality rose at ibrutinib response, remained stable during sustained remission, and dropped back toward baseline at progression. Public clonotypes were rare and either shrank or stayed stable during treatment, and the rise in clonality at ibrutinib response reflected expansion of private clonotypes.

Reading from cysteine to phenylalanine, the CDR3 counts 15 amino acids. Left in the record is the CDR3 DNA by itself, 45 bases read in frame from the first base. V and J are trimmed by 2 bases and 1 base, and the gene matches miss 2 bases of the junction. The CDR1 and CDR2 encoded by the germline V gene (reference sequence) are MNHEY and SMNVEV. Read against the paper, the sample's time point label means: 20 to 30 months on ibrutinib. For TCR beta library preparation, roughly 2 micrograms of genomic DNA were extracted from the cryopreserved PBMCs. Longitudinal blood samples from CLL patients on ibrutinib monotherapy were analyzed using high-throughput TCR beta sequencing. The patients were enrolled in a single-center, open-label phase 2 trial of ibrutinib monotherapy. On a MiSeq, deep resolution sequencing aimed for a depth between 1 in 1 million and 1 in 200,000 T cells, with each clonotype covered around 10x on average. The immunoSEQ hsTCRB Kit was used to generate TCR beta libraries. For the original study's pipeline: ImmunoSEQ Data Assistant and ImmunoSEQ Analyzer were used for data analysis, and V, D and J genes were assigned according to IMGT definitions. Clonality, with values ranging from 0 to 1, was calculated as one minus the normalized Shannon entropy of productive rearrangement frequencies. Public clonotype analysis was restricted to overrepresented clonotypes comprising at least 0.05% of each patient's repertoire. Approximately 13 age-matched healthy donor repertoires from immuneACCESS served as clonality controls. TCRdb obtained this table from immuneACCESS and retained in-frame rearrangements with V and J assigned. These tables miss some clones; where compared with another copy, unresolved V genes account for less than half of the shortfall, and the remainder is unexplained. V and J calls plus clone size are reproduced from that table; the DNA served to infer D and trimming. Here the sample has some 100,000 clones; approximately 58% occur a single time. In total, the top ten clones hold approximately 35% of the sample.

Turning to this clone: Its antigen remains unidentified. No base quality values were provided; no much bigger clone lies one nucleotide off.

The sequencing used PBMCs, collected after 24 months of ibrutinib treatment. This chain joins TRBV27 to TRBJ1-5; TRBD1 lines up with 7 middle nucleotides. The clonotype originates from a human donor with chronic lymphocytic leukemia. Here is the DNA: TGTGCCAGCAGTTTACAGGGGGGAAGCAATCAGCCCCAGCATTTT. It translates to CASSLQGGSNQPQHF.